Given below is one TCR beta chain in context. The data belong to a study of shared clonotypes between healthy human individuals. This table comes from immunoSEQ multiplex PCR, and its TCRdb copy is limited to in-frame clones, with some not included. The sample yields around 1.4 million clones, roughly 98.5% seen once. Germline assignment: CDR1 KGHSH and CDR2 LQKENI. Trimming removed 6 bases from V and 0 bases from J; junction bases left unmatched: 8. CDR3 length: 16 residues. Specimen: naive CD4+ T cells sorted from blood. Subset meaning: CD45RA+ positively selected. The V and J genes are TRBV18 and TRBJ1-5, with 7 bases fitting TRBD1. The TCR was taken from a man aged 25-45 years in good health. CDR3 protein: CASSPGQVRSNQPQHF. CDR3 in DNA: TGTGCCAGCTCTCCCGGACAGGTTCGTAGCAATCAGCCCCAGCATTTT.